This TCR beta chain was captured in a study of blood T cell repertoires in COVID-19. Study details: Nucleic acid was either cDNA or gDNA, and it came from T cells, B-cell-depleted T cells, or PBMCs.

This clone was seen only a few times. Other DNA sequences within the sample encode an identical CDR3. Trimming shortened V by 5 bases and J by 1 base, and 9 bases separated the two germline ends. The CDR3 covers 14 residues. CDR1 is SGHTA and CDR2 is FQGNSA in the germline V gene. The repertoire was sequenced with immunoSEQ multiplex PCR; TCRdb's copy has only in-frame clones and lacks some. The data hold 150,000 or so clones, with 84% observed a single time. The J gene is TRBJ1-5, the V gene TRBV7-2; TRBD1 is a possible D gene (5 bases). The TCR originated in a middle-aged man who had recovered from COVID-19. Sequencing used peripheral blood. CDR3 region: CASSPRQSNQPQHF. The CDR3 coding sequence is TGTGCCAGCAGCCCCAGACAGAGCAATCAGCCCCAGCATTTT.